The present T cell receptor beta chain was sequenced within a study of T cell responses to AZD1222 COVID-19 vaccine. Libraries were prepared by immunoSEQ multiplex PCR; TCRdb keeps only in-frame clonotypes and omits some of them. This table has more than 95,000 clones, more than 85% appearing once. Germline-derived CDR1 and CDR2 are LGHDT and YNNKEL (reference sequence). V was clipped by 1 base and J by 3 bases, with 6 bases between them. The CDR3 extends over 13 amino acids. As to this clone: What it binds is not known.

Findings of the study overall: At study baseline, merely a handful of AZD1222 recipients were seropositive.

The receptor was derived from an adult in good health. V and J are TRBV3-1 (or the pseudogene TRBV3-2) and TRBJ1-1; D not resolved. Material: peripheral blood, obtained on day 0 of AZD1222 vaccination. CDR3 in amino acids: CASSQVPDTEAFF. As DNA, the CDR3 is TGTGCCAGCAGCCAAGTGCCGGACACTGAAGCTTTCTTT.